The 30 T cell receptor beta chains given below trace back to one sample, sequenced in a study of cytomegalovirus exposure and HLA in healthy donors. The PCR was carried out with 60 Vbeta primers and 13 Jbeta primers. Data came from immunoSEQ multiplex PCR; TCRdb stores just in-frame clones and leaves some out. The sample holds roughly 180,000 clones, just under 80% seen once. Material: PBMCs. The source of these receptors is a man under 40 in good health and CMV-seronegative.

The chain links TRBV6-5 to TRBJ2-3, with TRBD2 identical over 12 bases. The CDR3 is 16 amino acids. J was trimmed by 4 bases and V by 2 bases; bases with no gene match: 4. CDR1 MNHEY and CDR2 SVGAGI come from the germline V gene. CDR3: CASSYGLAGGSDTQYF. The CDR3 bases are TGTGCCAGCAGTTACGGGCTAGCGGGAGGGTCAGATACGCAGTATTTT.

The rearrangement joins TRBV30 to TRBJ2-3; D perhaps matches TRBD2 (5 bases). In germline, CDR1 is GTSNPN, CDR2 SVGIG (reference sequence). This CDR3 contains 13 residues. Trimming cost V 5 bases and J 2 bases, with 11 bases left between them. This CDR3 is CAWGQDFTDTQYF. Here the CDR3 DNA reads TGTGCCTGGGGGCAGGACTTCACAGATACGCAGTATTTT.

This clone appeared once. The rearrangement links TRBV28 to TRBJ2-7; TRBD2 aligns across 8 bases. The CDR3 runs to 14 residues. Trimming took 7 bases from V and 5 from J; bases not matched to a gene: 10. Germline CDR1 reads MDHEN; CDR2 reads SYDVKM. The CDR3, as DNA: TGTGCCAGCATGAGGACTAGCAAGTTCCACGAGCAGTACTTC. This codes for CASMRTSKFHEQYF.

The chain combines TRBV5-8 with TRBJ1-5; a weak D match, TRBD1 (6 bases). V was shortened by 4 bases and J by 0 bases, with 11 bases between the two germline ends. The CDR3 loop spans 15 amino acids. Germline-derived CDR1 and CDR2 are SGHTS and YDEGEE. In DNA form, the CDR3 reads TGTGCCAGCAGCCTACAGGGTATTAGCAATCAGCCCCAGCATTTT. Protein product: CASSLQGISNQPQHF.

The chain carries TRBV30 and TRBJ1-1; 7 nucleotides agree with TRBD1. Germline V gene lookup returns CDR1 GTSNPN and CDR2 SVGIG (reference sequence). Unmatched junction bases numbered 10, after V lost 0 bases and J lost 0 bases. There are 17 residues in the CDR3. The CDR3 DNA reads TGTGCCTGGAGTGTAGGGGGCCTACAGGGGATGAACACTGAAGCTTTCTTT. Amino acid sequence: CAWSVGGLQGMNTEAFF.

The chain is built from TRBV30 and TRBJ2-7; D remains ambiguous. Trimming left V 0 bases short and J 7 bases short, with 16 bases between. Germline CDR1 reads GTSNPN; CDR2 reads SVGIG (reference sequence). This CDR3 contains 14 residues. In DNA form, the CDR3 reads TGTGCCTGGAGTGTTTTAGGCGGAACTCGTGAGCAGTACTTC. Translated: CAWSVLGGTREQYF.

This clone occurred once. The chain joins TRBV4-1 to TRBJ1-6; a possible D gene is TRBD1 (5 bases). V was cut by 1 base and J by 10 bases, with 14 bases left in between. The CDR3 is 15 amino acids. Germline CDR1 and CDR2: MGHRA and YSYEKL. The CDR3 coding sequence is TGCGCCAGCAGCCAAGCGGGGGTATACGGCTCACCCCTCCACTTT. Protein sequence: CASSQAGVYGSPLHF.

The V and J genes are TRBV19 and TRBJ1-2, with D hard to call. Deletions cut 3 bases from V and 8 bases from J, with 10 bases between. The CDR3 totals 12 residues. Germline V gene sequence: CDR1 LNHDA, CDR2 SQIVND (reference sequence). As DNA, the CDR3 is TGTGCCAGTAGTATTCGGGGATTCGGCTACACCTTC. This gives the protein CASSIRGFGYTF.

The rearrangement uses TRBV27 and TRBJ2-5, with D maybe TRBD2 (7 bases). CDR1 and CDR2 (germline): MNHEY, SMNVEV (reference sequence). This CDR3 comprises 16 residues. V lost 6 bases to trimming and J lost 1 base, with 18 bases between them. This CDR3 reads CASRPGGGGPQETQYF. In DNA, the CDR3 is TGTGCCAGCAGGCCGGGGGGAGGGGGGCCCCAAGAGACCCAGTACTTC.

The chain couples TRBV7-6 to TRBJ1-6; D call uncertain. The CDR3 has 14 residues. Germline V gene data show CDR1 as SGHVS and CDR2 as FNYEAQ. Trimming removed 2 bases from V and 6 bases from J, with 8 bases in between. The CDR3 nucleotides are TGTGCCAGCAGCTTATCACAGACTAATTCACCCCTCCACTTT. Protein: CASSLSQTNSPLHF.

The chain recombines TRBV27 with TRBJ1-2; a possible D gene is TRBD1 (5 bases). V shed 7 bases and J shed 3 bases, with 21 bases lying between them. Per germline, CDR1 MNHEY and CDR2 SMNVEV (reference sequence). The CDR3 totals 16 residues. The CDR3 protein is CASTPRPGPLDYGYTF. DNA of the CDR3: TGTGCCAGCACCCCCAGGCCAGGGCCGTTAGACTATGGCTACACCTTC.

This sequence joins TRBV7-6 and TRBJ2-1; 8 bases are shared with TRBD1. This CDR3 comprises 14 residues. Germline V gene lookup returns CDR1 SGHVS and CDR2 FNYEAQ. V dropped 5 bases and J dropped 6; count of bases not matched to a gene: 6. The CDR3 nucleotides are TGTGCCAGCAGCCCCCAGGGGGCAGGCAATGAGCAGTTCTTC. It codes for CASSPQGAGNEQFF. The full variable domain, in which reference TRBV7-6 and TRBJ2-1 provide the parts outside the CDR3, is GAGVSQSPRYKVTKRGQDVALRCDPISGHVSLYWYRQALGQGPEFLTYFNYEAQQDKSGLPNDRFSAERPEGSISTLTIQRTEQRDSAMYRCASSPQGAGNEQFFGPGTRLTVL.

Note on this clone: The junction does not match germline at one end; this may be a read error. This rearrangement joins TRBV30 to TRBJ2-2; TRBD2 matches 7 bases. CDR1 and CDR2 from the germline V gene are GTSNPN and SVGIG (reference sequence). There are 16 residues in the CDR3. The chain's CDR3 is CAWSSGGLTNPGELFF. The CDR3 nucleotides read TGTGCCTGGAGTTCGGGGGGACTGACGAACCCCGGGGAGCTGTTTTTT.

The chain employs TRBV10-1 and TRBJ1-1; possibly TRBD1 for D (5 bases). The CDR3 runs 16 residues. Trimming pared 2 bases from V and 2 bases from J, leaving 15 bases between. Looked up from germline, CDR1 is WNHNN and CDR2 is SYGVQD (reference sequence). The CDR3 nucleotides are TGCGCCAGCAGTGAGCTCCGCGCAGGGCTAAACACTGAAGCTTTCTTT. The encoded protein is CASSELRAGLNTEAFF.

This chain joins TRBV28 and TRBJ1-5; a weak D match, TRBD1 (5 bases). CDR1 is MDHEN and CDR2 is SYDVKM in the germline V gene. Between the trimmed V and J ends, which lost 6 bases and 0 bases, there was a span of 9 bases. CDR3 length: 14 amino acids. DNA for the CDR3: TGTGCCAGCAGGCGTCAGGGTAGCAATCAGCCCCAGCATTTT. Protein product: CASRRQGSNQPQHF.

This chain joins TRBV6-5 and TRBJ2-2, with D perhaps TRBD1 (6 bases). V lost 4 bases and J lost 5, with 14 bases in between. CDR1 and CDR2 (germline): MNHEY, SVGAGI. The CDR3 consists of 15 residues. This CDR3 is CASSWGQLLTGELFF. Here the CDR3 DNA reads TGTGCCAGCAGTTGGGGGCAGTTACTAACCGGGGAGCTGTTTTTT.

This clone has more than one count but fewer than ten. The chain recombines TRBV28 with TRBJ2-3, with 11 bases matching TRBD2. Per germline, CDR1 MDHEN and CDR2 SYDVKM. The CDR3 loop spans 17 amino acids. V dropped 4 bases and J dropped 4; count of bases not matched to a gene: 10. CDR3 nucleotides: TGTGCCAGCAGTTCGTGGGATTTAGCGGGAGGGCCAGATACGCAGTATTTT. It is translated as CASSSWDLAGGPDTQYF.

This chain uses TRBV7-9 with TRBJ1-2, with TRBD1 identical over 9 bases. J was trimmed by 8 bases and V by 5 bases; bases with no gene match: 15. CDR3 size: 16 residues. In germline, CDR1 is SEHNR, CDR2 FQNEAQ (reference sequence). CDR3 in amino acids: CASSPSGGQGAAGYTF. CDR3 nucleotides: TGTGCCAGCAGCCCAAGTGGGGGACAGGGAGCTGCAGGCTACACCTTC. The full variable domain, completed using reference TRBV7-9 and TRBJ1-2, is DTGVSQNPRHKITKRGQNVTFRCDPISEHNRLYWYRQTLGQGPEFLTYFQNEAQLEKSRLLSDRFSAERPKGSFSTLEIQRTEQGDSAMYLCASSPSGGQGAAGYTFGSGTRLTVV.

This clone has just one count. The chain is built from TRBV6-1 and TRBJ2-7; D is unresolved. V was clipped by 2 bases and J by 3 bases, with 14 bases between them. The CDR3 is made up of 15 amino acids. CDR1 is MNHNS, CDR2 SASEGT, per germline. CDR3 sequence reads: CASSERSGSFYEQYF. DNA of the CDR3: TGTGCCAGCAGTGAAAGGTCCGGGTCTTTCTACGAGCAGTACTTC.

The chain recombines TRBV4-3 with TRBJ2-1; 10 bases line up with TRBD1. Trimming removed 0 bases from V and 9 bases from J; junction bases left unmatched: 5. Looked up from germline, CDR1 is LGHNA and CDR2 is YSLEER. The CDR3 is made up of 15 amino acids. The DNA of the CDR3 is TGCGCCAGCAGCCAAGATCGAGGGGACAGGGGTGAGCAGTTCTTC. As protein: CASSQDRGDRGEQFF.

The rearrangement joins TRBV6-5 to TRBJ1-2, with TRBD1 as a possible D gene (6 bases). CDR3 length: 15 residues. The germline V gene encodes CDR1 MNHEY and CDR2 SVGAGI. V was cut by 5 bases and J by 2 bases, with 15 bases left in between. CDR3 sequence reads: CASSRGQRPNYGYTF. CDR3 DNA: TGTGCCAGCAGTCGCGGACAGCGGCCGAACTATGGCTACACCTTC.

The chain joins TRBV6-5 to TRBJ1-4, with 8 bases matching TRBD1. There are 15 residues in the CDR3. J was trimmed by 2 bases and V by 6 bases; bases with no gene match: 5. In germline, CDR1 is MNHEY, CDR2 SVGAGI. The chain's CDR3 is CASRYQGATNEKLFF. CDR3 DNA: TGTGCCAGCAGGTACCAGGGGGCGACTAATGAAAAACTGTTTTTT.

This sequence joins TRBV27 and TRBJ2-7; 8 nucleotides line up with TRBD2. The CDR3 is 13 residues long. J lost 3 bases, V lost 6 bases, and 4 bases had no gene match. CDR1 and CDR2 from the germline V gene are MNHEY and SMNVEV (reference sequence). The CDR3 sequence is CASSLGLGYEQYF. The CDR3 DNA reads TGTGCCAGCAGCCTGGGACTAGGCTACGAGCAGTACTTC.

This chain connects TRBV5-6 to TRBJ2-3; 9 positions match TRBD1. The CDR3 is made up of 14 amino acids. V shed 4 bases and J 4 bases; nucleotides not matched to a gene: 4. Looked up from germline, CDR1 is SGHDT and CDR2 is YYEEEE. CDR3: CASSVDRGSDTQYF. CDR3 nucleotide sequence: TGTGCCAGCAGCGTCGACAGGGGGTCAGATACGCAGTATTTT.

This sequence joins TRBV11-1 and TRBJ2-7; TRBD1 matches 10 bases. Losses at the gene ends were 5 bases for V and 4 bases for J; bases not matched to a gene: 8. This CDR3 has 15 amino acids. Germline CDR1 SGHAT, CDR2 FQDESV (reference sequence). CDR3 loop: CASSPRQGARYEQYF. The DNA of the CDR3 is TGTGCCAGCAGCCCTCGACAGGGGGCGCGGTACGAGCAGTACTTC. The full variable domain, with the rest looked up from reference TRBV11-1 and TRBJ2-7, is EAEVAQSPRYKITEKSQAVAFWCDPISGHATLYWYRQILGQGPELLVQFQDESVVDDSQLPKDRFSAERLKGVDSTLKIQPAELGDSAMYLCASSPRQGARYEQYFGPGTRLTVT.

The chain has TRBV18 and TRBJ2-5; 7 nucleotides line up with TRBD2. Per the germline V gene, CDR1 is KGHSH and CDR2 is LQKENI. CDR3 length: 15 residues. Trimming removed 0 bases from V and 5 bases from J; junction bases left unmatched: 6. The CDR3 loop reads CASSPPRQGGETQYF. As DNA, the CDR3 is TGTGCCAGCTCACCACCGCGTCAGGGAGGGGAGACCCAGTACTTC. Full variable domain (missing parts from reference TRBV18 and TRBJ2-5): NAGVMQNPRHLVRRRGQEARLRCSPMKGHSHVYWYRQLPEEGLKFMVYLQKENIIDESGMPKERFSAEFPKEGPSILRIQQVVRGDSAAYFCASSPPRQGGETQYFGPGTRLLVL.

Comments on this clone: This same CDR3 is encoded by further DNA sequences in the sample. The chain recombines TRBV6-5 with TRBJ2-7; 7 bases match TRBD1. V lost 0 bases, J lost 4 bases, and 6 bases stayed unmatched. Germline values: CDR1 MNHEY, CDR2 SVGAGI. The CDR3 consists of 15 residues. CDR3 sequence reads: CASSYSGQGVYEQYF. In nucleotides, the CDR3 is TGTGCCAGCAGTTACTCGGGCCAGGGGGTTTACGAGCAGTACTTC.

This clone was picked up a small number of times. The chain links TRBV7-6 to TRBJ2-3; the D gene is possibly TRBD2 (7 bases). V lost 6 bases and J lost 1, with 11 bases in between. Germline V lookup: CDR1 SGHVS, CDR2 FNYEAQ. This CDR3 has 14 amino acids. CDR3 bases: TGTGCCAGCAGAAAAGGGGGGGGCACAGATACGCAGTATTTT. This sequence encodes CASRKGGGTDTQYF.

This clone was seen more than once but under ten times. The chain has TRBV28 and TRBJ2-5; the match to TRBD1 covers 11 bases. V gave up 2 bases and J gave up 7 bases; unmatched junction bases: 3. Germline CDR1 reads MDHEN; CDR2 reads SYDVKM. The CDR3 consists of 14 residues. In nucleotides, the CDR3 is TGTGCCAGCAGTTTAGGGACAGGGGGAGGGACCCAGTACTTC. Encoded protein: CASSLGTGGGTQYF.

The J gene is TRBJ1-4, the V gene TRBV7-9; D is possibly TRBD1 (5 bases). V was clipped by 5 bases and J by 6 bases, with 16 bases between them. CDR1 is SEHNR and CDR2 is FQNEAQ in the germline V gene (reference sequence). The CDR3 extends over 15 amino acids. The CDR3 here is CASSPLAGVDEKLFF. The DNA of the CDR3 is TGTGCCAGCAGCCCGTTGGCGGGGGTGGATGAAAAACTGTTTTTT.